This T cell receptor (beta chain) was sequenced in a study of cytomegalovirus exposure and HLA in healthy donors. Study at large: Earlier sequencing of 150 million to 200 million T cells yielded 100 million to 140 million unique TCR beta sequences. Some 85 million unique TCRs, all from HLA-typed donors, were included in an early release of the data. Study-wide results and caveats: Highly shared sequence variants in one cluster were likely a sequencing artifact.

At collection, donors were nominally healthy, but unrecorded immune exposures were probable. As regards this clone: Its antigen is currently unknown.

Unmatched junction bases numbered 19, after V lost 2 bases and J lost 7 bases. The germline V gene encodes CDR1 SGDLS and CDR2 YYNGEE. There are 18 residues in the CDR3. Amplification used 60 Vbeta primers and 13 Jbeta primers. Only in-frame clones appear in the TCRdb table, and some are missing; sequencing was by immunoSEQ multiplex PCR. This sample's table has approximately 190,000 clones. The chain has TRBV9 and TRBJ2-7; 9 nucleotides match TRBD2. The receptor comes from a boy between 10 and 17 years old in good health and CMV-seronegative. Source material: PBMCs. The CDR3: CASSVGSGLATSGPEQYF. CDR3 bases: TGTGCCAGCAGCGTGGGGTCTGGACTAGCGACCAGCGGGCCGGAGCAGTACTTC.